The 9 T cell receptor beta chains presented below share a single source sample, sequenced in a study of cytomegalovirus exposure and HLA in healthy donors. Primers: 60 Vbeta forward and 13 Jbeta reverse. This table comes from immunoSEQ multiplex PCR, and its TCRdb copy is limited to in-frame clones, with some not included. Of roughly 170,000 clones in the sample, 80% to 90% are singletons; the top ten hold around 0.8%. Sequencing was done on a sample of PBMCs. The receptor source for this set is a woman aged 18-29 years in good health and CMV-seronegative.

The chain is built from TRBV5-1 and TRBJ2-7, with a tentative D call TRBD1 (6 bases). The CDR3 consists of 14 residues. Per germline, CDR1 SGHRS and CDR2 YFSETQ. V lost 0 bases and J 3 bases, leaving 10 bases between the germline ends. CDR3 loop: CASSLDGQFYEQYF. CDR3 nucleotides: TGCGCCAGCAGCTTGGACGGACAGTTCTACGAGCAGTACTTC.

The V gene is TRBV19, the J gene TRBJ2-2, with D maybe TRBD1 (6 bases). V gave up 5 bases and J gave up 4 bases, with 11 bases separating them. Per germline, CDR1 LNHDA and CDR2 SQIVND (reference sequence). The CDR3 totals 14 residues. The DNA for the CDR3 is TGTGCCAGTAGTTCGAGGGGGATCACCGGGGAGCTGTTTTTT. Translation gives CASSSRGITGELFF. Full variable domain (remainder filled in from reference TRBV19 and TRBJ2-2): DGGITQSPKYLFRKEGQNVTLSCEQNLNHDAMYWYRQDPGQGLRLIYYSQIVNDFQKGDIAEGYSVSREKKESFPLTVTSAQKNPTAFYLCASSSRGITGELFFGEGSRLTVL.

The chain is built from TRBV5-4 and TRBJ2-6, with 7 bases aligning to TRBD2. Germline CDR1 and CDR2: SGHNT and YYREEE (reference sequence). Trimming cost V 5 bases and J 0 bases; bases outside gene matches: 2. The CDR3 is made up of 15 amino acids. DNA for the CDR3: TGTGCCAGCAGTTGGACTAGCTCTGGGGCCAACGTCCTGACTTTC. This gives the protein CASSWTSSGANVLTF. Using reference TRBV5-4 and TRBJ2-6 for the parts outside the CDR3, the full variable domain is ETGVTQSPTHLIKTRGQQVTLRCSSQSGHNTVSWYQQALGQGPQFIFQYYREEENGRGNFPPRFSGLQFPNYSSELNVNALELDDSALYLCASSWTSSGANVLTFGAGSRLTVL.

This CDR3 reads CAIGLLSSYEQYF. The DNA of the CDR3 is TGTGCCATCGGACTTCTGAGCTCCTACGAGCAGTACTTC. This chain connects TRBV2 to TRBJ2-7, with D possibly TRBD2 on 5 matching bases. From germline, CDR1 is SNHLY and CDR2 FYNNEI. V dropped 10 bases and J dropped 0 bases, with 13 bases sitting between them. This CDR3 spans 13 amino acids.

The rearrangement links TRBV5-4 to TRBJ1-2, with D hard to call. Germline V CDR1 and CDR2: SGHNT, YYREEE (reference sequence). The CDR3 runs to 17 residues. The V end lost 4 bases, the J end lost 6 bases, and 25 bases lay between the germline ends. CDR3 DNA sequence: TGTGCCAGCAGCGTTGGACTGGCAGAAGTTAGTAAGGATGGCTACACCTTC. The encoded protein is CASSVGLAEVSKDGYTF.

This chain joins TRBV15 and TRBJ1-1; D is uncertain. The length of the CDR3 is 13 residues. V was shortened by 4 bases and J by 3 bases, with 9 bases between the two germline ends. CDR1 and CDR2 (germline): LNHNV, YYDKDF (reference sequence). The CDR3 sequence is CATSTRFDTEAFF. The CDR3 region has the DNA TGTGCCACCAGCACCAGATTTGACACTGAAGCTTTCTTT. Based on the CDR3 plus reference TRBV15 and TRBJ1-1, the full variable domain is DAMVIQNPRYQVTQFGKPVTLSCSQTLNHNVMYWYQQKSSQAPKLLFHYYDKDFNNEADTPDNFQSRRPNTSFCFLDIRSPGLGDTAMYLCATSTRFDTEAFFGQGTRLTVV.

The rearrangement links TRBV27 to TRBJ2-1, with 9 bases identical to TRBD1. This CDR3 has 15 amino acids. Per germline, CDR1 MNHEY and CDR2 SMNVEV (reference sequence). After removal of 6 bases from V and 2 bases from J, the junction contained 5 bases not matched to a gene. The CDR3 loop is CASSSRTGAYNEQFF. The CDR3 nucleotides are TGTGCCAGCAGCTCGAGGACAGGGGCCTACAATGAGCAGTTCTTC.

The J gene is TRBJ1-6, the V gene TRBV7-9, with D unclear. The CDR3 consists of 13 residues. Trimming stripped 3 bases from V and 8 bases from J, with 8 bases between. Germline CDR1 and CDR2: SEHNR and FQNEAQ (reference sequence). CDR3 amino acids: CASSFPYDSPLHF. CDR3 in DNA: TGTGCCAGCAGCTTTCCCTACGATTCACCCCTCCACTTT.

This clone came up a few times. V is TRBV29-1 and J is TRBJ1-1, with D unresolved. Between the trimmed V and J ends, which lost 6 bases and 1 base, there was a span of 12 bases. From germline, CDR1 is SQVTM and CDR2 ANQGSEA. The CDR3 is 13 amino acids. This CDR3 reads CSVFEQPNTEAFF. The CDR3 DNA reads TGCAGCGTATTTGAACAGCCGAACACTGAAGCTTTCTTT.